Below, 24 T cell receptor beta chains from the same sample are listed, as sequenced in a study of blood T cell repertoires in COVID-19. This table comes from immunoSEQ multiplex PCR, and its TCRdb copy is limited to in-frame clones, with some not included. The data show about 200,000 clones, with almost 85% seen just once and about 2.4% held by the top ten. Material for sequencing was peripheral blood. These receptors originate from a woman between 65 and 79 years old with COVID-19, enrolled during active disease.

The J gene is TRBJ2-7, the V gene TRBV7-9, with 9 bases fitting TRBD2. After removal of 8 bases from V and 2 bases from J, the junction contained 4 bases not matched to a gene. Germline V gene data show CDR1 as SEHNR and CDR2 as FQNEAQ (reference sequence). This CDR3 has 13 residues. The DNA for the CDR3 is TGTGCCAGCCAGTTAGCGGGAGCCTACGAGCAGTACTTC. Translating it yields CASQLAGAYEQYF. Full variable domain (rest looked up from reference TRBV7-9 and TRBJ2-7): DTGVSQNPRHKITKRGQNVTFRCDPISEHNRLYWYRQTLGQGPEFLTYFQNEAQLEKSRLLSDRFSAERPKGSFSTLEIQRTEQGDSAMYLCASQLAGAYEQYFGPGTRLTVT.

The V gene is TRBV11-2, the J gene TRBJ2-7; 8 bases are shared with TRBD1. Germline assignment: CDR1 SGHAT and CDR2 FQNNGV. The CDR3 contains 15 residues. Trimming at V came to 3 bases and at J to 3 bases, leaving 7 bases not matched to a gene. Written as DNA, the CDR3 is TGTGCCAGCAGCTTGCTGACAGGGGAATACTACGAGCAGTACTTC. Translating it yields CASSLLTGEYYEQYF.

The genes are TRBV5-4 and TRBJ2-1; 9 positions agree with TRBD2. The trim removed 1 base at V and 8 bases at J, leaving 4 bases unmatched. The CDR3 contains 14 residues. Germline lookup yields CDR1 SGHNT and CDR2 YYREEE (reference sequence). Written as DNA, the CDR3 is TGTGCCAGCAGCTTGAGCGGGAGGCGCGATGAGCAGTTCTTC. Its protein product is CASSLSGRRDEQFF.

The chain's CDR3 is CASSPQTGVVYGYTF. The CDR3 region has the DNA TGTGCCAGCAGCCCCCAGACAGGGGTCGTCTATGGCTACACCTTC. The chain joins TRBV4-2 to TRBJ1-2; 8 bases are a match to TRBD1. V lost 4 bases to trimming and J lost 4 bases; unmatched junction nucleotides: 8. Germline V gene lookup returns CDR1 LGHNA and CDR2 YNFKEQ. The CDR3 is 15 amino acids.

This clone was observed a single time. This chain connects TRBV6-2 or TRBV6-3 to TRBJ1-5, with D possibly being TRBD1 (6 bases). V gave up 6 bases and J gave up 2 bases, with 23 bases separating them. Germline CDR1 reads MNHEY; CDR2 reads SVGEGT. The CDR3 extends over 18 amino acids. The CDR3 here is CASSGTPWPGVGNQPQHF. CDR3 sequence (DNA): TGTGCCAGCAGCGGGACACCTTGGCCCGGGGTTGGCAATCAGCCCCAGCATTTT.

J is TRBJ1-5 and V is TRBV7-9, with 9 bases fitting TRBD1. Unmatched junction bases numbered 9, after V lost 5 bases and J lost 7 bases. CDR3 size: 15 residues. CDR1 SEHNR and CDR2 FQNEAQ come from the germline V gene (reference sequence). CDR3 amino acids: CASSPSTGGLQPQHF. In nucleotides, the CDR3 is TGTGCCAGCAGCCCTAGTACAGGGGGCTTGCAGCCCCAGCATTTT. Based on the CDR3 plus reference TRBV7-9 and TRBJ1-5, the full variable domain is DTGVSQNPRHKITKRGQNVTFRCDPISEHNRLYWYRQTLGQGPEFLTYFQNEAQLEKSRLLSDRFSAERPKGSFSTLEIQRTEQGDSAMYLCASSPSTGGLQPQHFGDGTRLSIL.

Written as DNA, the CDR3 is TGTGCCAGCACGGGACTAGCGGGGAACCAAGAGACCCAGTACTTC. Amino acids: CASTGLAGNQETQYF. The chain is built from TRBV2 and TRBJ2-5; 13 positions agree with TRBD2. V lost 7 bases to trimming and J lost 0 bases; unmatched junction nucleotides: 2. This CDR3 contains 15 residues. Germline lookup yields CDR1 SNHLY and CDR2 FYNNEI.

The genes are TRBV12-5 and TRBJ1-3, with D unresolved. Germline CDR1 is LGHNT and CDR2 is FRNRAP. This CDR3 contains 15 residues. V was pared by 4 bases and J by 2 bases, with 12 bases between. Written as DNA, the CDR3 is TGTGCTAGTGGTTCCTCACGGGTAACTGGAAACACCATATATTTT. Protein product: CASGSSRVTGNTIYF.

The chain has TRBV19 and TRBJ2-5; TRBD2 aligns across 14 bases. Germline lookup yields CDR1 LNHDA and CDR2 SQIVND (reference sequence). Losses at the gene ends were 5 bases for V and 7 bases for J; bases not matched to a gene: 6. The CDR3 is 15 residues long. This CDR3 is CASSVGLAGVATQYF. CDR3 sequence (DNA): TGTGCCAGTAGTGTGGGACTAGCGGGAGTAGCGACCCAGTACTTC.

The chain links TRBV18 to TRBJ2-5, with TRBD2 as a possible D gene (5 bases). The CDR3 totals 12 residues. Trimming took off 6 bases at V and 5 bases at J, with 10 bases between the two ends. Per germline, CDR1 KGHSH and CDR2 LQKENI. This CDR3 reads CASSRTGETQYF. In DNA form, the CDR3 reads TGTGCCAGCTCGCGGACTGGGGAGACCCAGTACTTC. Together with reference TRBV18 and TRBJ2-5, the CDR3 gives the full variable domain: NAGVMQNPRHLVRRRGQEARLRCSPMKGHSHVYWYRQLPEEGLKFMVYLQKENIIDESGMPKERFSAEFPKEGPSILRIQQVVRGDSAAYFCASSRTGETQYFGPGTRLLVL.

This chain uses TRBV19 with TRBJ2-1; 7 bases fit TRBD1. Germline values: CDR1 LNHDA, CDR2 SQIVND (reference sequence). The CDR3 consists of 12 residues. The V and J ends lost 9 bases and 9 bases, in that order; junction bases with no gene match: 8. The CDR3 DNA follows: TGTGCCAGCTGCAACAGGGGCGGTGAGCAGTTCTTC. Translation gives CASCNRGGEQFF.

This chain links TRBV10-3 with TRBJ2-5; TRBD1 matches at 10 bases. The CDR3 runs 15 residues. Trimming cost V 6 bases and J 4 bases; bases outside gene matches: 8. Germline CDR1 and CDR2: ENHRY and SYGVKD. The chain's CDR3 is CAISYGTGDGETQYF. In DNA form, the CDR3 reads TGTGCCATCAGCTACGGGACAGGGGATGGAGAGACCCAGTACTTC.

CDR3 nucleotide sequence: TGTGCCAGCAGCTTGGTGCGACAGGGGGCGACCGGGGAGCTGTTTTTT. This sequence encodes CASSLVRQGATGELFF. V is TRBV5-6 and J is TRBJ2-2; TRBD1 matches 10 bases. V shed 0 bases, J shed 5 bases, and the junction held 4 bases outside the gene matches. Germline V gene data show CDR1 as SGHDT and CDR2 as YYEEEE. This CDR3 has 16 amino acids. Complete variable domain (other parts from reference TRBV5-6 and TRBJ2-2): DAGVTQSPTHLIKTRGQQVTLRCSPKSGHDTVSWYQQALGQGPQFIFQYYEEEERQRGNFPDRFSGHQFPNYSSELNVNALLLGDSALYLCASSLVRQGATGELFFGEGSRLTVL.

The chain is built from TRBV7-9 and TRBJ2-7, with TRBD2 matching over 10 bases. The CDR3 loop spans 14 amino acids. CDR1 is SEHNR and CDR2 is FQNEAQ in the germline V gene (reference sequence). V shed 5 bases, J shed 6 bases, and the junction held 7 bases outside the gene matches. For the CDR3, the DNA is TGTGCCAGCAGCCAGTGGCTAGCGGGAGCCGAGCAGTACTTC. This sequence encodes CASSQWLAGAEQYF.

Here the CDR3 DNA reads TGTGCCAGATCCGCACAGGGCTACGAGCAGTACTTC. It yields the protein CARSAQGYEQYF. The chain uses TRBV5-3 and TRBJ2-7, with D perhaps matching TRBD1 (6 bases). TRBV5-3 is treated as an ORF (open reading frame) with a function not yet certain. The CDR3 totals 12 residues. The V end was cut by 7 bases, the J end by 3 bases, with 11 bases between.

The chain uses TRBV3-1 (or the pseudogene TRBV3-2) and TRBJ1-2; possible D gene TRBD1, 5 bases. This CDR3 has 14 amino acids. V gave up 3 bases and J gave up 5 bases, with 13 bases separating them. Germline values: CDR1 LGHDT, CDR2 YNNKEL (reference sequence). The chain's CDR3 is CASSHGQLRYGYTF. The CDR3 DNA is TGTGCCAGCAGCCACGGACAACTCCGTTATGGCTACACCTTC.

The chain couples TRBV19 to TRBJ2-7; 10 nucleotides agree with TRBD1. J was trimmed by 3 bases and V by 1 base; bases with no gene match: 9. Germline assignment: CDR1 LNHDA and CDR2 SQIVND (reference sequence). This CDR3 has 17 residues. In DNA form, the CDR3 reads TGTGCCAGTAGTATAGGCGCGGGACAGGGGACCTTCTACGAGCAGTACTTC. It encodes CASSIGAGQGTFYEQYF.

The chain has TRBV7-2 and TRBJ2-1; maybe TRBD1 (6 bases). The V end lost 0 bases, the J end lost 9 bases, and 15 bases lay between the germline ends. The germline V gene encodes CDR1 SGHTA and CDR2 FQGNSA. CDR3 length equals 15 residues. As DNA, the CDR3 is TGTGCCAGCAGCTTAGCGTTGGTCACAGGGATTGAGCAGTTCTTC. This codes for CASSLALVTGIEQFF. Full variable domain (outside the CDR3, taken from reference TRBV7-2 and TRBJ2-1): GAGVSQSPSNKVTEKGKDVELRCDPISGHTALYWYRQSLGQGLEFLIYFQGNSAPDKSGLPSDRFSAERTGGSVSTLTIQRTQQEDSAVYLCASSLALVTGIEQFFGPGTRLTVL.

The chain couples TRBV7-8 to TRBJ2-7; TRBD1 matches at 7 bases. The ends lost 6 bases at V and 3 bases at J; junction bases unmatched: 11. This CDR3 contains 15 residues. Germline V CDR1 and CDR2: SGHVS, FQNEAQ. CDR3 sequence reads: CASRRNRGRDYEQYF. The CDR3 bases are TGTGCCAGCAGACGGAACAGGGGAAGGGACTACGAGCAGTACTTC.

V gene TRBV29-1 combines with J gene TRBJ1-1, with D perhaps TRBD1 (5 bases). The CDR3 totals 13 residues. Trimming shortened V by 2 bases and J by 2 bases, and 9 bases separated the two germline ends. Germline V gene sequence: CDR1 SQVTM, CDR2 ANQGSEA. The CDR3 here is CSVERGGNTEAFF. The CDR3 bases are TGCAGCGTTGAACGGGGGGGTAACACTGAAGCTTTCTTT. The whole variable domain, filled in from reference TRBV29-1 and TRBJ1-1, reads SAVISQKPSRDICQRGTSLTIQCQVDSQVTMMFWYRQQPGQSLTLIATANQGSEATYESGFVIDKFPISRPNLTFSTLTVSNMSPEDSSIYLCSVERGGNTEAFFGQGTRLTVV.

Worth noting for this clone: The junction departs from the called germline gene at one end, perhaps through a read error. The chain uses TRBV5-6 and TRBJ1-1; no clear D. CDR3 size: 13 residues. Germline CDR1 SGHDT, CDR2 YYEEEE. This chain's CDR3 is CASSLGLEAESGF. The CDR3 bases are TGTGCCAGCAGCTTGGGATTGGAGGCGGAATCAGGATTT.

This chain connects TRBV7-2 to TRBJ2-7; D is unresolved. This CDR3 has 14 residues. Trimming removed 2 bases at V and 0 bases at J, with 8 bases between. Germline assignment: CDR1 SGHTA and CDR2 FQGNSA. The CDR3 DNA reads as TGTGCCAGCAGCTTAAGAACAGTCTCCTACGAGCAGTACTTC. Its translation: CASSLRTVSYEQYF.

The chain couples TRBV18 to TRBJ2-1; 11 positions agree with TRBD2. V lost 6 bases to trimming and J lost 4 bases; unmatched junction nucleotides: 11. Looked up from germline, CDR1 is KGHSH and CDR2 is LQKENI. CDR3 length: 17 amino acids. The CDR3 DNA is TGTGCCAGCTCCCTCCTTAGCGGGGGGGGCACTTACAATGAGCAGTTCTTC. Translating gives CASSLLSGGGTYNEQFF.

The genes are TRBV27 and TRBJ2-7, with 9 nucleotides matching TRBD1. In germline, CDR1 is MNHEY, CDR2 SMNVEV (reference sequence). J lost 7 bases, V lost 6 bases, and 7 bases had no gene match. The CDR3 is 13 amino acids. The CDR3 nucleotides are TGTGCCAGCAGCGTGACAGGGGGGAGGGAGCAGTACTTC. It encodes CASSVTGGREQYF.